Each of the 30 T cell receptor beta chains below was sequenced from the same sample in a study of blood T cell repertoires in COVID-19. Here immunoSEQ multiplex PCR was the method, and the copy in TCRdb shows in-frame clones only, minus some. Of over 350,000 clones in the sample, approximately 90% were seen once. Sequenced: PBMCs or T cells enriched from blood (not recorded which). Receptors were obtained from a woman in her 30s with acute COVID-19.

The chain employs TRBV24-1 and TRBJ2-7, with D maybe TRBD1 (5 bases). Germline V gene data show CDR1 as KGHDR and CDR2 as SFDVKD. Trimming cost V 1 base and J 6 bases, with 6 bases left between them. The CDR3 loop spans 12 amino acids. CDR3 in DNA: TGTGCCACCAGTGATTTCCAGGGCGAGCAGTACTTC. Translation: CATSDFQGEQYF.

The chain joins TRBV6-6 to TRBJ2-2; the D gene is possibly TRBD2 (6 bases). Germline values: CDR1 MNHNY, CDR2 SVGAGI (reference sequence). V lost 5 bases to trimming and J lost 5 bases, with 12 bases between them. The CDR3 is 14 amino acids. CDR3 residues: CASSAPTSTGELFF. DNA for the CDR3: TGTGCCAGCAGTGCCCCGACTAGTACCGGGGAGCTGTTTTTT.

The chain couples TRBV7-9 to TRBJ1-2, with TRBD1 matching 7 bases. V gave up 3 bases and J gave up 0 bases; unmatched junction bases: 7. The germline CDR1 and CDR2 sequences are SEHNR and FQNEAQ (reference sequence). The CDR3 is 16 amino acids. This chain's CDR3 is CASSFDDRAPNYGYTF. CDR3 nucleotide sequence: TGTGCCAGCAGCTTCGATGACAGGGCACCTAACTATGGCTACACCTTC.

The CDR3 DNA reads TGTGCCAGTAGTATAGAAGCGGGGCGCAGCTATGGCAATCAGCCCCAGCATTTT. Encoded protein: CASSIEAGRSYGNQPQHF. V gene TRBV19 combines with J gene TRBJ1-5, with D maybe TRBD1 (5 bases). Germline V CDR1 and CDR2: LNHDA, SQIVND (reference sequence). The CDR3 spans 18 residues. The germline V and J ends were trimmed by 0 bases and 2 bases, with 17 bases remaining between them.

Concerning this clone itself: One junction end does not reproduce the germline sequence, and a read error may be involved. The CDR3 coding sequence is TGTGCCAGCAGCGTAGGGACTAGCGGGATAGATACGCAGTATTTT. This sequence encodes CASSVGTSGIDTQYF. The rearrangement joins TRBV13 to TRBJ2-3; 13 bases align to TRBD2. The CDR3 sequence is 15 residues long. CDR1 and CDR2 from the germline V gene are PRHDT and FYEKMQ (reference sequence). The full variable domain, with the rest looked up from reference TRBV13 and TRBJ2-3, is AAGVIQSPRHLIKEKRETATLKCYPIPRHDTVYWYQQGPGQDPQFLISFYEKMQSDKGSIPDRFSAQQFSDYHSELNMSSLELGDSALYFCASSVGTSGIDTQYFGPGTRLTVL.

This chain connects TRBV7-2 to TRBJ2-1; 12 positions agree with TRBD2. The CDR3 runs to 16 residues. Germline CDR1 reads SGHTA; CDR2 reads FQGNSA. The V segment lost 5 bases and the J segment 2 bases; nucleotides outside the gene matches: 4. The CDR3 reads CASSPRLAGAYNEQFF. CDR3 nucleotide sequence: TGTGCCAGCAGCCCACGACTAGCGGGGGCCTACAATGAGCAGTTCTTC.

Here the CDR3 reads CASSLRQGSYNEQFF. The CDR3 bases are TGCGCCAGCAGCTTGCGACAGGGATCCTACAATGAGCAGTTCTTC. The J gene is TRBJ2-1, the V gene TRBV5-1; 7 nucleotides agree with TRBD1. Germline V gene data show CDR1 as SGHRS and CDR2 as YFSETQ. This CDR3 region has 15 residues. V was clipped by 1 base and J by 1 base; unmatched bases: 2.

J is TRBJ1-6 and V is TRBV10-3; D not certain. This CDR3 is 13 amino acids long. The V end was cut by 9 bases, the J end by 7 bases, with 13 bases between. Germline V gene sequence: CDR1 ENHRY, CDR2 SYGVKD. In nucleotides, the CDR3 is TGTGCCATAAACCGGGAAGCGAATTCACCCCTCCACTTT. Protein product: CAINREANSPLHF.

In this sample, this clone turned up a few times. The rearrangement joins TRBV5-6 to TRBJ2-3; TRBD2 matches 10 bases. Germline V gene lookup returns CDR1 SGHDT and CDR2 YYEEEE. CDR3 size: 15 residues. V lost 2 bases to trimming and J lost 3 bases; unmatched junction nucleotides: 3. CDR3 DNA sequence: TGTGCCAGCAGCTTCAGCGGGGGGGCAACAGATACGCAGTATTTT. It specifies CASSFSGGATDTQYF.

The chain employs TRBV5-1 and TRBJ2-3, with TRBD1 as a possible D gene (6 bases). Germline CDR1 is SGHRS and CDR2 is YFSETQ. CDR3 size: 16 residues. V was cut by 4 bases and J by 0 bases, with 15 bases left in between. CDR3 in DNA: TGCGCCAGCAGCAGTCAGGGGCCTTATAGCACAGATACGCAGTATTTT. This gives the protein CASSSQGPYSTDTQYF.

The J gene is TRBJ1-1, the V gene TRBV19, with TRBD1 matching 10 bases. The CDR3 covers 14 residues. J was trimmed by 12 bases and V by 2 bases; bases with no gene match: 9. Germline lookup yields CDR1 LNHDA and CDR2 SQIVND (reference sequence). The CDR3 nucleotides read TGTGCCAGTAGTATAAGGGGACAGGGGAGGACAACTTTCTTT. Residues: CASSIRGQGRTTFF.

The J gene is TRBJ1-6, the V gene TRBV19; possible D gene TRBD1, 5 bases. CDR1 and CDR2 (germline): LNHDA, SQIVND (reference sequence). The V and J ends lost 5 bases and 0 bases respectively, with 17 bases between them. This CDR3 has 18 amino acids. CDR3 sequence reads: CASSEPQGTSSYNSPLHF. CDR3 nucleotide sequence: TGTGCCAGTAGTGAGCCCCAGGGCACGAGCTCCTATAATTCACCCCTCCACTTT. Based on the CDR3 plus reference TRBV19 and TRBJ1-6, the full variable domain is DGGITQSPKYLFRKEGQNVTLSCEQNLNHDAMYWYRQDPGQGLRLIYYSQIVNDFQKGDIAEGYSVSREKKESFPLTVTSAQKNPTAFYLCASSEPQGTSSYNSPLHFGNGTRLTVT.

The chain couples TRBV5-3 to TRBJ1-3, with D possibly being TRBD1 (6 bases). TRBV5-3 is an open reading frame whose function is uncertain. Trimming cost V 4 bases and J 0 bases, with 17 bases left between them. This CDR3 spans 17 amino acids. CDR3 DNA sequence: TGTGCCAGAAGCCGTCCTGGGGGCGAGAGCTCTGGAAACACCATATATTTT. This gives the protein CARSRPGGESSGNTIYF.

The chain employs TRBV19 and TRBJ2-1; 9 bases align to TRBD1. Unmatched junction bases numbered 9, after V lost 6 bases and J lost 6 bases. The CDR3 runs 15 residues. Germline V gives CDR1 LNHDA, CDR2 SQIVND (reference sequence). This CDR3 is CASRPGTGYLNEQFF. The CDR3 DNA reads as TGTGCCAGTAGACCCGGGACAGGGTATCTCAATGAGCAGTTCTTC. The full variable domain, rest sourced from reference TRBV19 and TRBJ2-1, is DGGITQSPKYLFRKEGQNVTLSCEQNLNHDAMYWYRQDPGQGLRLIYYSQIVNDFQKGDIAEGYSVSREKKESFPLTVTSAQKNPTAFYLCASRPGTGYLNEQFFGPGTRLTVL.

The rearrangement links TRBV4-3 to TRBJ2-3; D is undetermined. With 4 bases removed from V and 2 bases from J, the gap between germline ends came to 16 bases. The CDR3 extends over 16 amino acids. Germline V gene lookup returns CDR1 LGHNA and CDR2 YSLEER. The CDR3 region is CASSPKSLGHTDTQYF. CDR3 in DNA: TGCGCCAGCAGCCCCAAGTCTCTAGGTCACACAGATACGCAGTATTTT.

The chain uses TRBV5-1 and TRBJ2-2, with D possibly matching TRBD1 (6 bases). The germline V and J ends were trimmed by 0 bases and 4 bases, with 13 bases remaining between them. In germline, CDR1 is SGHRS, CDR2 YFSETQ. The CDR3 contains 16 residues. The CDR3 nucleotides are TGCGCCAGCAGCTTGGGACAGGCTCTAGGCACCGGGGAGCTGTTTTTT. It is translated as CASSLGQALGTGELFF.

This clone appeared a single time. The rearrangement uses TRBV5-1 and TRBJ1-2; the match to TRBD1 covers 9 bases. The CDR3 totals 17 residues. V lost 4 bases and J lost 2; bases outside the gene matches: 12. Germline CDR1 is SGHRS and CDR2 is YFSETQ. This chain's CDR3 is CASSPAPGQGRNYGYTF. The CDR3 DNA sequence: TGCGCCAGCAGCCCGGCTCCGGGACAGGGCCGAAACTATGGCTACACCTTC.

This chain uses TRBV3-1 (or the pseudogene TRBV3-2) with TRBJ1-2, with D tentatively TRBD1 (5 bases). Germline CDR1 is LGHDT and CDR2 is YNNKEL (reference sequence). V lost 4 bases, J lost 5 bases, and 8 bases lay in between. The CDR3 loop spans 12 amino acids. CDR3 nucleotides: TGTGCCAGCAGCCCTCAGGGATATGGCTACACCTTC. Translating gives CASSPQGYGYTF.

This clone was detected only once. V gene TRBV27 combines with J gene TRBJ1-4; maybe TRBD1 (6 bases). CDR1 and CDR2 from the germline V gene are MNHEY and SMNVEV (reference sequence). V lost 4 bases and J lost 0, with 21 bases in between. The CDR3 extends over 19 amino acids. In DNA form, the CDR3 reads TGTGCCAGCAGTTCATACCGACAGGTTAAGATTGCAACTAATGAAAAACTGTTTTTT. Protein product: CASSSYRQVKIATNEKLFF.

The chain recombines TRBV6-5 with TRBJ2-4, with 10 positions matching TRBD2. The germline V gene has CDR1 MNHEY and CDR2 SVGAGI. This CDR3 spans 14 amino acids. V was pared by 8 bases and J by 10 bases, with 11 bases of the junction left unmatched. The CDR3 region is CASSGIAGGGIQYF. As DNA, the CDR3 is TGTGCCAGCTCCGGTATAGCGGGGGGTGGGATTCAGTACTTC.

This chain joins TRBV9 and TRBJ2-1; TRBD2 aligns across 10 bases. In germline, CDR1 is SGDLS, CDR2 YYNGEE. V was clipped by 3 bases and J by 8 bases; unmatched bases: 11. The CDR3 runs to 16 residues. The CDR3 reads CASSASQRGGVDEQFF. In DNA form, the CDR3 reads TGTGCCAGCAGCGCCTCACAGCGGGGGGGCGTAGATGAGCAGTTCTTC.

The gene calls are TRBV10-2 and TRBJ1-1; D is possibly TRBD1 (5 bases). The CDR3 runs 15 residues. The V and J ends lost 5 bases and 1 base respectively, with 14 bases between them. The V gene's germline CDR1 is WSHSY and CDR2 SAAADI. The DNA of the CDR3 is TGCGCCAGCAGTCCAGGGCATAGTCGGAACACTGAAGCTTTCTTT. Translation gives CASSPGHSRNTEAFF.

The chain joins TRBV10-2 to TRBJ1-1; the D gene is possibly TRBD1 (6 bases). The CDR3 spans 14 residues. CDR1 WSHSY and CDR2 SAAADI come from the germline V gene. V shed 8 bases and J shed 0 bases, with 13 bases lying between them. Here the CDR3 reads CASARTVMNTEAFF. CDR3 DNA: TGCGCCAGCGCAAGGACAGTAATGAACACTGAAGCTTTCTTT.

CDR3 loop: CASSSSGTGGIDEQYF. CDR3 DNA: TGTGCCAGCAGCTCATCGGGGACAGGGGGAATCGACGAGCAGTACTTC. The V gene is TRBV7-9, the J gene TRBJ2-7; TRBD1 matches at 11 bases. This CDR3 comprises 16 residues. Germline V gene data show CDR1 as SEHNR and CDR2 as FQNEAQ (reference sequence). The V segment lost 4 bases and the J segment 5 bases; nucleotides outside the gene matches: 10. The full variable domain, with the rest looked up from reference TRBV7-9 and TRBJ2-7, is DTGVSQNPRHKITKRGQNVTFRCDPISEHNRLYWYRQTLGQGPEFLTYFQNEAQLEKSRLLSDRFSAERPKGSFSTLEIQRTEQGDSAMYLCASSSSGTGGIDEQYFGPGTRLTVT.

The chain has TRBV12-2 and TRBJ2-5; TRBD2, the table's D call, was not compared with the DNA. TRBV12-2 is tagged as a pseudogene. This CDR3 has 13 amino acids. CDR3 in amino acids: CASRRGAGGTQYF. As DNA, the CDR3 is TGTGCAAGTCGCCGGGGGGCTGGTGGGACCCAGTACTTC.

J is TRBJ1-4 and V is TRBV7-9; 9 positions match TRBD1. CDR3 length: 15 amino acids. The junction had 1 base not matched to a gene; V was cut back by 3 bases and J by 2 bases. CDR1 and CDR2 (germline): SEHNR, FQNEAQ (reference sequence). The CDR3 reads CASSLGTGTNEKLFF. DNA of the CDR3: TGTGCCAGCAGCTTGGGGACAGGGACTAATGAAAAACTGTTTTTT.

This clone appeared a few times. The chain joins TRBV4-1 to TRBJ2-7; D uncertain. The germline V gene has CDR1 MGHRA and CDR2 YSYEKL. The ends were cut back, 1 base at V and 6 bases at J, with 13 bases in the middle. This CDR3 contains 14 residues. The CDR3 loop is CASSQVTGTSEQYF. As DNA, the CDR3 is TGCGCCAGCAGCCAAGTGACGGGTACGTCCGAGCAGTACTTC.

This sequence joins TRBV6-5 and TRBJ1-3; D call uncertain. The germline V gene has CDR1 MNHEY and CDR2 SVGAGI. V was clipped by 6 bases and J by 3 bases, with 9 bases between them. The CDR3 loop spans 13 amino acids. The CDR3, as DNA: TGTGCCAGCAGCGTATCGGGTGGAAACACCATATATTTT. It specifies CASSVSGGNTIYF.

The chain carries TRBV2 and TRBJ2-2, with 10 bases that match TRBD2. Per germline, CDR1 SNHLY and CDR2 FYNNEI. The CDR3 has 16 residues. V lost 5 bases, J lost 0 bases, and 3 bases stayed unmatched. CDR3 bases: TGTGCCAGCAGTCAAGGACTAGCGGCGAACACCGGGGAGCTGTTTTTT. It specifies CASSQGLAANTGELFF.

In this sample, this clone turned up once. The chain joins TRBV7-9 to TRBJ2-2, with D perhaps matching TRBD1 (7 bases). The CDR3 length is 14 residues. Trimming took 5 bases from V and 7 from J, leaving 14 bases between them. Germline CDR1 is SEHNR and CDR2 is FQNEAQ (reference sequence). CDR3 in amino acids: CASSRTGGGGELFF. CDR3 coding DNA: TGTGCCAGCAGCAGGACAGGAGGGGGCGGGGAGCTGTTTTTT.